This T cell receptor beta chain was found in a study of cytomegalovirus exposure and HLA in healthy donors. Turning to the study itself: Across 350 to 500 genotyped donors, 81% landed in the Caucasian-associated ancestry cluster.

The PCR contained 60 Vbeta and 13 Jbeta primers. Sequenced by immunoSEQ multiplex PCR; TCRdb stores in-frame clones only, minus some. The sample lists about 100,000 clones, about 75% occurring once. As for the donors, each was a healthy bone marrow donor. To note about this clone: Its antigen is still unknown.

General study findings and limits: Sequencing probably produced one cluster of sequence variants that were highly shared. The majority of TCR sequences were rare, yet some public TCRs appeared in many donors.

This receptor was obtained from a woman in her late teens or twenties in good health and CMV-seropositive. Sequencing was performed on PBMCs.

The CDR3: CASSPASGQWGSYEQYF. The CDR3 DNA reads TGTGCCAGCAGCCCAGCCTCGGGACAGTGGGGCTCCTACGAGCAGTACTTC. The gene calls are TRBV7-6 and TRBJ2-7; TRBD1 matches 7 bases. The CDR3 spans 17 residues. Looked up from germline, CDR1 is SGHVS and CDR2 is FNYEAQ. The trim removed 5 bases at V and 0 bases at J, leaving 13 bases unmatched.